Described below is a single T cell receptor (beta chain) sequence and its context. The source of the sample is a study of TIL therapy for anti-PD-1-resistant metastatic lung cancer. The overall study: Tumors carried a median around 1.4 non-synonymous mutations per megabase.

CDR1 is MNHEY and CDR2 is SVGAGI in the germline V gene. V trimming: 3 bases; J trimming: 3 bases; junction bases outside the gene matches: 3. This CDR3 comprises 15 residues. This was the immunoSEQ v3 assay. Libraries were sequenced to roughly 2 million read pairs (survey) or roughly 4.5-6 million (deep). TCRdb's table, derived via immunoSEQ multiplex PCR, lists solely in-frame clones and lacks some. The repertoire includes 55,000 to 65,000 clones, roughly 70% of them detected once, and about 1.8% sits in the top ten. Regarding time point: pre-treatment sample, taken before nivolumab and TIL therapy.

The chain uses TRBV6-5 and TRBJ2-7, with 12 bases matching TRBD2. The starting material was blood, obtained at baseline. The receptor was derived from a person between 25 and 80 years old with non-small cell lung cancer. The CDR3 region is CASSYRTSGIYEQYF. The CDR3 DNA is TGTGCCAGCAGTTATCGGACTAGCGGGATCTACGAGCAGTACTTC.